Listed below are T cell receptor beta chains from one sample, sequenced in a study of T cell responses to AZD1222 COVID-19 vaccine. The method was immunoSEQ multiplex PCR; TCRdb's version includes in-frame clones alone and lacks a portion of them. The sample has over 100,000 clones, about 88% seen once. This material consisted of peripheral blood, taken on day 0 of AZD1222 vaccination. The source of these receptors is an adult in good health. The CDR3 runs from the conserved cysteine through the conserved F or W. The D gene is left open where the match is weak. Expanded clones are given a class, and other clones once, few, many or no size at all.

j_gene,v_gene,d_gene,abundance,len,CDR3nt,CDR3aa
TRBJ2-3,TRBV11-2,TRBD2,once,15,TGTGCCAGCAGCTATACTAGCGGGGGGCGGGATACGCAGTATTTT,CASSYTSGGRDTQYF
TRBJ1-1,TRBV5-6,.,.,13,TGTGCCAGCAGCGCGAAAGCCAACACTGAAGCTTTCTTT,CASSAKANTEAFF
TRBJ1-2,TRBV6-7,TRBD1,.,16,TGTGCCAGCAGTTACTCGCCTGGACAGGGTAACTATGGCTACACCTTC,CASSYSPGQGNYGYTF
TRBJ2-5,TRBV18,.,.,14,TGTGCCAGCTCACCAATGGAAGGCCAAGAGACCCAGTACTTC,CASSPMEGQETQYF
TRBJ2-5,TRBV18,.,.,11,TGTGCCAGCTCCAGAGGGGAGACCCAGTACTTC,CASSRGETQYF
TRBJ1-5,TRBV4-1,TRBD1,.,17,TGCGCCAGCAGCCGAAGAGACGGACAGGGGCTTAATCAGCCCCAGCATTTT,CASSRRDGQGLNQPQHF
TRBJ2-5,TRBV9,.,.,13,TGTGCCAGCAGCGCCTCAGGGGGGGCGACCCAGTACTTC,CASSASGGATQYF
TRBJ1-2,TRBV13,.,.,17,TGTGCCAGCAGCTTATATAGGACCAGGGACGGTCGGTCGGGCTACACCTTC,CASSLYRTRDGRSGYTF
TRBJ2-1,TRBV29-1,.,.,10,TGCAGCGTTGAGGACACACAACAGTTCTTC,CSVEDTQQFF
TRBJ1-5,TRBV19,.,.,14,TGTGCCAGTAGCAGGGATTATAGCAATCAGCCCCAGCATTTT,CASSRDYSNQPQHF
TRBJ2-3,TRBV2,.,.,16,TGTGCCAGCAGTGAAATGGCGTGGGGGGGCACAGATACGCAGTATTTT,CASSEMAWGGTDTQYF
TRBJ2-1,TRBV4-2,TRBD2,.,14,TGTGCCAGCAGTCGAGGGACTAGTCCCAATGAGCAGTTCTTC,CASSRGTSPNEQFF
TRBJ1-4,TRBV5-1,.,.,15,TGCGCCAGCAGCTTGGACGGATTCGGTCCTGAAAAACTGTTTTTT,CASSLDGFGPEKLFF
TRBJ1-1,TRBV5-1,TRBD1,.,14,TGCGCCAGCAGCTATGGGACAGTGAACACTGAAGCTTTCTTT,CASSYGTVNTEAFF
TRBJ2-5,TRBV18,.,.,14,TGTGCCAGCTCACCGGCTAGCGAGGGTGCGGCCCAGTACTTC,CASSPASEGAAQYF
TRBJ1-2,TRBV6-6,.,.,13,TGTGCCAGCAGTACCACAGGGAACTATGGCTACACCTTC,CASSTTGNYGYTF
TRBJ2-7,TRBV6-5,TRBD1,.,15,TGTGCCAGCAGTAGAACACAGGGGGCGTCCTACGAGCAGTACTTC,CASSRTQGASYEQYF
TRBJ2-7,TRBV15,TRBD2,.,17,TGTGCCACCAGCAGGGGAATGTGGACTAGTGAGATCTACGAGCAGTACTTC,CATSRGMWTSEIYEQYF
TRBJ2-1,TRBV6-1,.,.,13,TGTGCCAGCAGTGAAAGTAGTCCCAATGAGCAGTTCTTC,CASSESSPNEQFF
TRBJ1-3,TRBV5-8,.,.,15,TGTGCCAGCAGCTTCCAATTGGTAGCTGGAAACACCATATATTTT,CASSFQLVAGNTIYF
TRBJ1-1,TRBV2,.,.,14,TGTGCCAGCAGTGAAGCGCCAAGGAGCACTGAAGCTTTCTTT,CASSEAPRSTEAFF
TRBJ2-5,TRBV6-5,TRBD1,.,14,TGTGCCAGCAGTCGACAGGGATTTCAAGAGACCCAGTACTTC,CASSRQGFQETQYF
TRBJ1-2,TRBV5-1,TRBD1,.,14,TGCGCCAGCAGCCAGGACAGGGGAGGCTATGGCTACACCTTC,CASSQDRGGYGYTF
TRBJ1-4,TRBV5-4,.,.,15,TGTGCCAGCAGCCGGGACGGGGGCGTTAATGAAAAACTGTTTTTT,CASSRDGGVNEKLFF
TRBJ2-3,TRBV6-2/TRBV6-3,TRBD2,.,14,TGTGCCAGCAGCGGACTAGTGGGCACAGATACGCAGTATTTT,CASSGLVGTDTQYF
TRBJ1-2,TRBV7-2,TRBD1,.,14,TGTGCCAGCAGCGTTCAGGGGGCAGCTTATGGCTACACCTTC,CASSVQGAAYGYTF
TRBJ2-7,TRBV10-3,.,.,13,TGTGCCATCAGTGATCGGGGTTCCTACGAGCAGTACTTC,CAISDRGSYEQYF
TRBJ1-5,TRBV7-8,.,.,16,TGTGCCAGCAGCCAGGGCCGGGGGGATAGCAATCAGCCCCAGCATTTT,CASSQGRGDSNQPQHF
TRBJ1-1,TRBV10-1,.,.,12,TGCGCCAGCAGTGGCTCGAACACTGAAGCTTTCTTT,CASSGSNTEAFF
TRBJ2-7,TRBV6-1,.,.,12,TGTGCCAGCAGTGAAGTGCCCTACGAGCAGTACTTC,CASSEVPYEQYF
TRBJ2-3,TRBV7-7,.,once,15,TGTGCCAGCAGCTTAGGCGGGGCAATGGGAGATACGCAGTATTTT,CASSLGGAMGDTQYF
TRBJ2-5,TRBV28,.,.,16,TGTGCCAGCAGGTTAGCAGGACTAATAGGGGCAGAGACCCAGTACTTC,CASRLAGLIGAETQYF
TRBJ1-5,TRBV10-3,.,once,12,TGTGCCATCAGGGATTACAATCAGCCCCAGCATTTT,CAIRDYNQPQHF
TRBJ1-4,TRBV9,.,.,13,TGTGCCAGCTCCCTGGGTGCTAATGAAAAACTGTTTTTT,CASSLGANEKLFF
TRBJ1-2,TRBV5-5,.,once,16,TGTGCCAGCAGCTTGCAGGTCCAGGGGACTAACTATGGCTACACCTTC,CASSLQVQGTNYGYTF
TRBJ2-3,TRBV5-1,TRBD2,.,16,TGCGCCAGCAGCTGGCTAAGCGGGGGCCCCACAGATACGCAGTATTTT,CASSWLSGGPTDTQYF
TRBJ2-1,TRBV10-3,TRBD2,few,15,TGTGCCATCAGTGGAACTAGCGGGTTATACAATGAGCAGTTCTTC,CAISGTSGLYNEQFF
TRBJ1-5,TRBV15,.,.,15,TGTGCCACCCGTTCGGTTAAGGGTCGCAATCAGCCCCAGCATTTT,CATRSVKGRNQPQHF
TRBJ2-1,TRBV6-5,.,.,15,TGTGCCAGCAGTTATAGGGCGGACCCCTACAATGAGCAGTTCTTC,CASSYRADPYNEQFF
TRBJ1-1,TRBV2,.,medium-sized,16,TGTGCCAGCAGTGTATTATTGGACAGCGTGAACACTGAAGCTTTCTTT,CASSVLLDSVNTEAFF
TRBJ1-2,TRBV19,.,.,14,TGTGCCAGTAGTATAGCAGAGGGGCCCTATGGCTACACCTTC,CASSIAEGPYGYTF
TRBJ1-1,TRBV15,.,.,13,TGTGCCACCAGCAGAGACAGGGGCACTGAAGCTTTCTTT,CATSRDRGTEAFF
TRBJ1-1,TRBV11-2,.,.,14,TGTGCCAGTCTAGCCCCATCTGGACGGCCTGAAGCTTTCTTT,CASLAPSGRPEAFF
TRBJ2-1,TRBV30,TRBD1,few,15,TGTGCCTGGAGTGTAAAGGGGGCCTCCTACAATGAGCAGTTCTTC,CAWSVKGASYNEQFF
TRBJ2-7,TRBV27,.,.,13,TGTGCCAGCAGTCCCCAGCGGTCCTACGAGCAGTACTTC,CASSPQRSYEQYF
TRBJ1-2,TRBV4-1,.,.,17,TGCGCCAGCAGCCAAGATTGGGGGGCGGAGGGGTTTTATGGCTACACCTTC,CASSQDWGAEGFYGYTF